The next 13 T cell receptor beta chains were all read from a single sample in a study of CD8 T cells in ankylosing spondylitis. TCRdb redid the calling of the 5' RACE reads with MiXCR, one entry per CDR3 protein. The data hold 450,000 to 550,000 distinct CDR3 sequences, with about 5.2% observed a single time. General observations from the study: Seemingly characteristic of ankylosing spondylitis blood was a TCR beta motif consisting of roughly 8 highly homologous variants.

These receptors have no identified antigens. Sequencing input: blood, either unsorted or a sorted T cell fraction (not recorded which). The origin of the receptors is a male donor with ankylosing spondylitis.

In its sample, this clonotype was seen many times. This chain connects TRBV4-3 to TRBJ2-7, with D uncertain. Trimming cost V 5 bases and J 3 bases, with 11 bases left between them. The CDR3 is 13 residues long. CDR1 and CDR2 from the germline V gene are LGHNA and YSLEER. DNA of the CDR3: TGCGCCAGCAGCTCCCGACGGAGCTACGAGCAGTACTTC. Its protein is CASSSRRSYEQYF.

The V call is TRBV5-1, the J call TRBJ2-1; D unresolved. This CDR3 contains 16 residues. Germline V gene lookup returns CDR1 SGHRS and CDR2 YFSETQ. The ends were cut back, 3 bases at V and 0 bases at J, with 13 bases in the middle. CDR3 protein: CASSSSMISSYNEQFF. The CDR3 DNA reads TGCGCCAGCAGCTCCTCCATGATAAGCTCCTACAATGAGCAGTTCTTC.

The rearrangement joins TRBV4-3 to TRBJ2-3; no firm D call. The V gene lost 0 bases and the J gene lost 0 bases, with 13 bases spanning the gap. CDR3 length equals 17 residues. Germline values: CDR1 LGHNA, CDR2 YSLEER. The CDR3 nucleotides read TGCGCCAGCAGCCAAGAATACAGAACCACTAGCACAGATACGCAGTATTTT. Protein product: CASSQEYRTTSTDTQYF.

Ten or more counts support this clonotype. The chain joins TRBV15 to TRBJ2-7; D gene ambiguous. Per the germline V gene, CDR1 is LNHNV and CDR2 is YYDKDF (reference sequence). The length of the CDR3 is 12 residues. V lost 3 bases and J lost 9, with 12 bases in between. For the CDR3, the DNA is TGTGCCACCAGCAGTGACCGGGTAGGGCAGTACTTC. This encodes CATSSDRVGQYF.

This clonotype was seen at least ten times. The V gene is TRBV5-1, the J gene TRBJ1-2; D remains unclear. Per germline, CDR1 SGHRS and CDR2 YFSETQ. The CDR3 is made up of 16 amino acids. Deletions cut 0 bases from V and 0 bases from J, with 12 bases between. CDR3 DNA: TGCGCCAGCAGCTTGGGGACCTCCTCGGCTAACTATGGCTACACCTTC. Encoded protein: CASSLGTSSANYGYTF.

This clonotype occurred many times. V and J are TRBV27 and TRBJ2-1, with D perhaps being TRBD1 or TRBD2 (5 bases each). V shed 5 bases and J shed 15 bases, with 14 bases lying between them. CDR1 is MNHEY, CDR2 SMNVEV, per germline (reference sequence). CDR3 length: 11 amino acids. CDR3 in amino acids: CASSGGPAWFF. The CDR3 region has the DNA TGTGCCAGCAGTGGGGGACCTGCCTGGTTCTTC.

This clonotype has a count of ten or more. The chain joins TRBV5-6 to TRBJ2-1; perhaps TRBD2 as D (5 bases). Trimming shortened V by 4 bases and J by 0 bases, and 14 bases separated the two germline ends. This CDR3 is built from 16 residues. Germline V gene lookup returns CDR1 SGHDT and CDR2 YYEEEE. The CDR3 bases are TGTGCCAGCAGCCTGGAGGCGGAGAGCTCCTACAATGAGCAGTTCTTC. Its protein product is CASSLEAESSYNEQFF.

The chain is built from TRBV11-2 and TRBJ1-1; the D gene is possibly TRBD1 (6 bases). V shed 3 bases and J shed 1 base, with 18 bases lying between them. Germline V gene lookup returns CDR1 SGHAT and CDR2 FQNNGV. The CDR3 is 17 residues long. This CDR3 is CASSFPRQASENTEAFF. The CDR3 region has the DNA TGTGCCAGCAGCTTTCCCCGACAGGCAAGTGAGAACACTGAAGCTTTCTTT.

There are many counts of this clonotype. The chain links TRBV7-9 to TRBJ2-1; 8 bases line up with TRBD1. This CDR3 region has 17 residues. Per germline, CDR1 SEHNR and CDR2 FQNEAQ (reference sequence). V lost 5 bases and J lost 1; bases outside the gene matches: 10. The chain's CDR3 is CASSPMGTGPSYNEQFF. The CDR3 region has the DNA TGTGCCAGCAGCCCCATGGGGACAGGACCTTCCTACAATGAGCAGTTCTTC. The variable domain in full, completed from reference TRBV7-9 and TRBJ2-1, reads DTGVSQNPRHKITKRGQNVTFRCDPISEHNRLYWYRQTLGQGPEFLTYFQNEAQLEKSRLLSDRFSAERPKGSFSTLEIQRTEQGDSAMYLCASSPMGTGPSYNEQFFGPGTRLTVL.

Many counts were recorded for this clonotype. The CDR3, as DNA: TGCGCCAGCAGCTTGACCCCCAGCGACGAGCAGTACTTC. It encodes CASSLTPSDEQYF. The rearrangement links TRBV5-1 to TRBJ2-7; D remains unclear. The CDR3 covers 13 residues. Looked up from germline, CDR1 is SGHRS and CDR2 is YFSETQ. The germline V and J ends were trimmed by 1 base and 5 bases, with 10 bases remaining between them.

The chain joins TRBV28 to TRBJ2-2; 7 nucleotides line up with TRBD1. Germline lookup yields CDR1 MDHEN and CDR2 SYDVKM. The V gene end was trimmed by 4 bases and the J gene end by 2 bases; junction bases not matched to a gene: 10. This CDR3 region has 17 residues. DNA for the CDR3: TGTGCCAGCAGTTCTAACCCGGGACAGAATAACACCGGGGAGCTGTTTTTT. This translates into CASSSNPGQNNTGELFF.

The sample holds a few counts of this clonotype. The chain is built from TRBV7-3 and TRBJ2-3; 7 bases map to TRBD1. The V gene's germline CDR1 is SGHTA and CDR2 FQGTGA. The ends lost 5 bases at V and 0 bases at J; junction bases unmatched: 5. CDR3 length equals 15 residues. The CDR3 spells CASSPNRGSTDTQYF. The CDR3 DNA reads TGTGCCAGCAGCCCGAACAGGGGAAGCACAGATACGCAGTATTTT.

This clonotype was seen only a few times. V usage is TRBV7-8 and J usage is TRBJ1-5; D remains unclear. The CDR3 totals 15 residues. V was cut by 5 bases and J by 0 bases, with 11 bases left in between. The V gene's germline CDR1 is SGHVS and CDR2 FQNEAQ. CDR3 sequence (DNA): TGTGCCAGCAGCCCAAAAGACGGTAGCAATCAGCCCCAGCATTTT. This sequence encodes CASSPKDGSNQPQHF.